The 15 T cell receptor beta chains in this list originate from one sample, sequenced in a study of CD8+ T cells in alopecia areata. Extraction of RNA preceded its reverse transcription into cDNA, which served as the sequencing template. Assay: immunoSEQ multiplex PCR; the TCRdb copy retains only in-frame clones and omits some. The data show about 110,000 clones, with none appearing a single time. The sample comprised lesional skin. The receptors were gathered from a C3H/HeJ mouse with alopecia areata. These mice share the MHC haplotype H2-k.

There are a few counts of this clone. Gene names and germline match the mouse. The read halts 4 residues ahead of the CDR3 end, with the missing end drawn from the germline J gene. V and J are TRBV13-3 and TRBJ2-1, with TRBD2 matching over 9 bases. CDR3 size: 15 residues. V dropped 4 bases and J dropped 3; count of bases not matched to a gene: 5. In germline, CDR1 is NNHDY, CDR2 SYVADS. The DNA read from the CDR3 is TGTGCCAGCAGTTCAACTGGGGGGCCCTATGCT. Encoded protein: CASSSTGGPYA. In full, the CDR3 is CASSSTGGPYAEQFF.

About this clone: DNA and listed protein disagree at residue 13, so the protein shown here was translated from the DNA. Gene names follow the mouse nomenclature. The CDR3 reads CTCSADVNRGGNTLYF. The sequenced CDR3 bases are TGCACCTGCAGTGCAGATGTTAACAGGGGTGGAAATACG. The V and J genes are TRBV1 and TRBJ1-3, with 7 bases that match TRBD1. The CDR3 end falls 3 residues outside the read, so it is completed with the germline J gene. Per the germline V gene, CDR1 is NSQYPW and CDR2 is LRSPGD (reference sequence). The CDR3 contains 16 residues. The trim removed 0 bases at V and 3 bases at J, leaving 5 bases unmatched.

This clone was picked up a small number of times. The gene names here belong to mouse. The read falls 4 residues short of the CDR3 end, and the missing part is taken from the germline J gene. The chain carries TRBV1 and TRBJ1-1; TRBD1 matches 9 bases. The CDR3 length is 17 residues. CDR1 is NSQYPW, CDR2 LRSPGD, per germline (reference sequence). V was pared by 0 bases and J by 1 base, with 6 bases of the junction left unmatched. The CDR3 loop is CTCSADLDRGGNTEVFF. CDR3 DNA (partial): TGCACCTGCAGTGCAGATCTGGACAGGGGAGGGAACACA.

Points on this clone: The germline and genes are mouse ones. The read comes to an end 4 residues before the CDR3 does, leaving the germline J gene to fill in the end. J is TRBJ2-1 and V is TRBV1; 10 bases are a match to TRBD2. Germline V gene sequence: CDR1 NSQYPW, CDR2 LRSPGD (reference sequence). J gave up 3 bases and V 6 bases, and 2 bases lay outside the gene matches. The CDR3 length is 14 residues. CDR3 amino acids: CTCRRDWGYAEQFF. The sequenced part of the CDR3 DNA is TGCACCTGCAGGAGGGACTGGGGCTATGCT.

Details on this clone: These gene names are mouse names. Coverage ceases 4 residues before the CDR3 finishes, and the germline J gene fills in the end. The J gene is TRBJ1-1, the V gene TRBV13-2; D uncertain. Trimming cost V 2 bases and J 0 bases, with 5 bases left between them. The germline V gene has CDR1 NNHNN and CDR2 SYGAGS (reference sequence). This CDR3 has 13 amino acids. CDR3: CASGETTNTEVFF. CDR3 DNA, as far as it was read: TGTGCCAGCGGTGAGACAACAAACACA.

This clone was seen a handful of times. Gene labels here are mouse ones. The CDR3 protein is CASSIKWNTEVFF. The sequenced part of the CDR3 DNA is TGTGCCAGCAGTATCAAGTGGAACACA. The chain recombines TRBV19 with TRBJ1-1, with unresolved D. The sequence runs out 4 residues before the end of the CDR3; the remainder is reconstructed from the germline J gene. Trimming took 2 bases from V and 1 from J, leaving 6 bases between them. The CDR3 length is 13 residues. Germline-derived CDR1 and CDR2 are FNHDT and SITEND (reference sequence).

A note on this clone: Mouse gene names and germline throughout. The read finishes 4 residues shy of the CDR3 end, and the germline J gene is used to complete it. V usage is TRBV1 and J usage is TRBJ2-7, with 9 bases fitting TRBD1. With 3 bases clipped from V and 2 bases from J, the junction kept 2 bases outside the gene matches. This CDR3 contains 14 residues. The V gene's germline CDR1 is NSQYPW and CDR2 LRSPGD (reference sequence). The part of the CDR3 DNA that was read is TGCACCTGCAGTGCGGACAGGGGCGCCTAT. Amino acid sequence: CTCSADRGAY. The CDR3 in full is CTCSADRGAYEQYF.

As regards this clone: Genes here carry mouse names. The sequence runs out 4 residues before the end of the CDR3; the remainder is reconstructed from the germline J gene. The chain recombines TRBV17 with TRBJ1-4; 12 bases align to TRBD1. Germline trimming cut 5 bases from V and 2 bases from J; bases unmatched to any gene: 3. The germline V gene encodes CDR1 MNHDT and CDR2 YYDKIL. There are 16 residues in the CDR3. This CDR3 reads CASSPGQGASNERLFF. CDR3 bases read: TGTGCTAGCAGTCCGGGACAGGGGGCGTCCAACGAA. Drawing the rest from reference TRBV17 and TRBJ1-4, the complete variable domain is DTTVKQNPRYKLARVGKPVNLICSQTMNHDTMYWYQKKPNQAPKLLLFYYDKILNREADTFEKFQSSRPNNSFCSLYIGSAGLEYSAMYLCASSPGQGASNERLFFGHGTKLSVL.

With regard to this clone: The germline and genes are mouse ones. The DNA ends 4 residues before the CDR3 does, and the rest of the CDR3 is filled in from the germline J gene. The chain recombines TRBV13-3 with TRBJ2-7, with 10 bases that match TRBD1. The germline CDR1 and CDR2 sequences are NNHDY and SYVADS. CDR3 length: 14 amino acids. The CDR3 DNA, read in part, is TGTGCCAGCAGTGCCGGGACAGGGGTTTAT. This gives the protein CASSAGTGVY. The CDR3 in its entirety is CASSAGTGVYEQYF.

About this clone: The listed genes are named as in mouse. The CDR3 spells CTCSATGTENTLYF. The sequenced part of the CDR3 DNA is TGCACCTGCAGTGCCACGGGGACAGAAAAC. The chain uses TRBV1 and TRBJ2-4; 7 bases fit TRBD1. Sequencing ends 4 residues short of the CDR3 end; the germline J gene provides the rest. Germline CDR1 and CDR2: NSQYPW and LRSPGD (reference sequence). The CDR3 contains 14 residues.

The table lists this clone with a few counts. At residue 12, the TCRdb amino acid sequence and the translated nucleotide sequence differ, so the protein here is the DNA translation. Mouse gene names and germline throughout. The read finishes 3 residues shy of the CDR3 end, and the germline J gene is used to complete it. J is TRBJ1-3 and V is TRBV1; weak D call: TRBD1 (6 bases). Germline CDR1 NSQYPW, CDR2 LRSPGD (reference sequence). CDR3 length equals 15 residues. The germline V and J ends were trimmed by 3 bases and 0 bases, with 9 bases remaining between them. CDR3 bases read: TGCACCTGCAGTGCTGGGACATTTTCTGGAAATACG. As protein: CTCSAGTFSGNT. Given in full, the CDR3 is CTCSAGTFSGNTLYF.

This clone has more than one count but fewer than ten. Each gene name is a mouse one. The sequenced fragment ends 4 residues before the CDR3 boundary, so the rest is inferred from the germline J gene. The V and J genes are TRBV19 and TRBJ1-1; D may be TRBD1 (6 bases). CDR1 is FNHDT and CDR2 is SITEND in the germline V gene (reference sequence). V was pared by 2 bases and J by 0 bases, with 11 bases between. This CDR3 is built from 15 residues. The CDR3 bases that were read are TGTGCCAGCAGTATCCACAGGGTTGCAAACACA. Translating it yields CASSIHRVANT. The CDR3 reads in full as CASSIHRVANTEVFF.

This clone turned up a few times. The gene names here belong to mouse. Partial CDR3 DNA: TGTGCCAGCAGTGGGGACAGGGGATCCCCTAAC. Protein: CASSGDRGSPN. The full CDR3 is CASSGDRGSPNTLYF. The chain joins TRBV13-3 to TRBJ2-4, with 10 bases identical to TRBD1. The DNA ends 4 residues before the CDR3 does, and the rest of the CDR3 is filled in from the germline J gene. The CDR3 sequence is 15 residues long. Per the germline V gene, CDR1 is NNHDY and CDR2 is SYVADS.

Worth noting for this clone: Any gene name here is a mouse gene name. The missing CDR3 end, 4 residues past where the read stops, is filled in from the germline J gene. V gene TRBV17 combines with J gene TRBJ2-5, with D maybe TRBD1 (5 bases). The V end was cut by 0 bases, the J end by 2 bases, with 9 bases between. This CDR3 contains 15 residues. Germline V gives CDR1 MNHDT, CDR2 YYDKIL. The CDR3 spells CASSRDPQGQDTQYF. The DNA read from the CDR3 is TGTGCTAGCAGTAGAGATCCGCAGGGCCAAGAC.

This clone was seen only a few times. All gene names here are mouse names. The CDR3 end lies 4 residues beyond the end of the read and is filled in from the germline J gene. The chain couples TRBV13-3 to TRBJ2-1; TRBD1 agrees at 7 bases. The length of the CDR3 is 13 residues. V gave up 5 bases and J gave up 6 bases; unmatched junction bases: 5. Germline assignment: CDR1 NNHDY and CDR2 SYVADS. The CDR3 sequence: CASSLRDSAEQFF. The CDR3 bases that were read are TGTGCCAGCAGCCTCCGGGACAGTGCT.